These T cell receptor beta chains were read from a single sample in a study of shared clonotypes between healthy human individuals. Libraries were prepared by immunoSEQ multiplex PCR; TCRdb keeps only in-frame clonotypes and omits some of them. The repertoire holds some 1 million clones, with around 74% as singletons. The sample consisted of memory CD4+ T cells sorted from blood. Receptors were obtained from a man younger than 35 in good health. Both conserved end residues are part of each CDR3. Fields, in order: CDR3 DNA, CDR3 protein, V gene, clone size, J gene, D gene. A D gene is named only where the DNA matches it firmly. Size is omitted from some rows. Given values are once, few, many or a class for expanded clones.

TGTGCCAGCAGCTTAGAGGGCACTCCGTCCGGAAACACCATATATTTT	CASSLEGTPSGNTIYF	TRBV7-6	-	TRBJ1-3	-
TGCGCCAGCAGCCTCGCAGAGCAGGGGACGGACTCACCCCTCCACTTT	CASSLAEQGTDSPLHF	TRBV4-1	-	TRBJ1-6	-
TGTGCCTGGAACTCACAGGGCAGAGCTGGAAACACCATATATTTT	CAWNSQGRAGNTIYF	TRBV30	-	TRBJ1-3	-
TGTGCCAGCAGTGAAGAGGGAGCCAAAAACATTCAGTACTTC	CASSEEGAKNIQYF	TRBV2	few	TRBJ2-4	-
TGTGCCAGCAGCTTGGCACCGGGAAAGGGTACTGAAGCTTTCTTT	CASSLAPGKGTEAFF	TRBV5-4	-	TRBJ1-1	-
TGTGCCAGCAGCTTGCAGGGCCGGACAGATACGCAGTATTTT	CASSLQGRTDTQYF	TRBV11-2	-	TRBJ2-3	-
TGTGCCAGCAGTCTAGGGGGCCCCAACTATGGCTACACCTTC	CASSLGGPNYGYTF	TRBV11-2	few	TRBJ1-2	TRBD1
TGTGCCAGCTCACTTAGTGTGATGGCGAGCAATCAGCCCCAGCATTTT	CASSLSVMASNQPQHF	TRBV18	-	TRBJ1-5	-
TGTGCCAGCAGCTTTGAGGACACCTCTGGACGCTACACCTTC	CASSFEDTSGRYTF	TRBV7-9	few	TRBJ1-2	-
TGTGCCAGCAGCGGAACAGGGAACTCTGGAAACACCATATATTTT	CASSGTGNSGNTIYF	TRBV9	once	TRBJ1-3	-
TGTGCCAGCAGCTTAGATCAGGGCATTGGGGGCACAGATACGCAGTATTTT	CASSLDQGIGGTDTQYF	TRBV11-2	-	TRBJ2-3	-
TGTGCCAGCAGCCTTAACACCGGGGAGCTGTTTTTT	CASSLNTGELFF	TRBV7-8	-	TRBJ2-2	-
TGTGCCAGCAGGAGAGTGTCAGCTTCTGAAGCTTTCTTT	CASRRVSASEAFF	TRBV7-8	once	TRBJ1-1	-
TGTGCCAGCAGCCGTCAGGGAACCGGGGAGCTGTTTTTT	CASSRQGTGELFF	TRBV5-4	-	TRBJ2-2	-
TGCAGCGCCTCTGAGAAGGGGGCCACAGATACGCAGTATTTT	CSASEKGATDTQYF	TRBV29-1	-	TRBJ2-3	TRBD1
TGTGCCAGCAGTTACCGACAGGGATCGAGCTACGAGCAGTACTTC	CASSYRQGSSYEQYF	TRBV6-5	-	TRBJ2-7	TRBD1
TGTGCCAGCAGAGAGCCAAGTGAAGGGGCCAACGTCCTGACTTTC	CASREPSEGANVLTF	TRBV6-6	-	TRBJ2-6	-
TGCGCCAGCAGCCGGAGAGACAGGGCCCAAGAGACCCAGTACTTC	CASSRRDRAQETQYF	TRBV5-1	once	TRBJ2-5	TRBD1
TGTGCCAGCAGCTTAGATACGGGTGGGGGGAACAATTCACCCCTCCACTTT	CASSLDTGGGNNSPLHF	TRBV5-6	-	TRBJ1-6	-